In this sample, the clone carrying this T cell receptor (beta chain) turned up once. Sequenced by immunoSEQ multiplex PCR; TCRdb stores in-frame clones only, minus some. The data show 10,000 or so clones, 90% to 95% seen once. The data derive from a study of graft-versus-host responses after intestinal transplantation. Across the study: Recipients were given multivisceral, liver-intestinal, or isolated intestinal transplants. Tacrolimus plus steroids were given to all recipients for roughly three years, preceded by anti-thymocyte globulin induction.

Germline lookup yields CDR1 MDHEN and CDR2 SYDVKM. There are 14 residues in the CDR3. The J segment lost 4 bases and the V segment lost 2 bases, leaving 2 bases of the junction unmatched. The rearrangement uses TRBV28 and TRBJ1-5, with 7 positions matching TRBD1. The TCR sequence derives from a human patient who received an intestinal transplant, so some T cells may come from the graft donor. Sequencing was performed on PBMCs, taken 41 days after intestinal transplantation. As DNA, the CDR3 is TGTGCCAGCAGTTTAGCAGGGGGGAATCAGCCCCAGCATTTT. Its translation is CASSLAGGNQPQHF.